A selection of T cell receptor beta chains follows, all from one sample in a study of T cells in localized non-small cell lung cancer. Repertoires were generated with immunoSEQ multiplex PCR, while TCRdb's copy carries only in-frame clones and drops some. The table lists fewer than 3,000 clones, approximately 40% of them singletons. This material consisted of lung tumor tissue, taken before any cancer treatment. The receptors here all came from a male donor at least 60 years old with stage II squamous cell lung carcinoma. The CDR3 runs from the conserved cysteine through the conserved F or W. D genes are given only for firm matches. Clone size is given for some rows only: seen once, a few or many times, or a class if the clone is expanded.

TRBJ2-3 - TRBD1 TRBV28 CASNSQRQGLTQYF TGTGCCAGCAATTCGCAGCGACAGGGGTTGACGCAATATTTT
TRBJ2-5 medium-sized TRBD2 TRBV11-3 CASSPGGGQETQYF TGTGCCAGCAGCCCCGGGGGGGGTCAAGAGACCCAGTACTTC
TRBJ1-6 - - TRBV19 CASMLGADSPLHF TGTGCCAGTATGTTGGGGGCGGATTCACCCCTCCACTTT
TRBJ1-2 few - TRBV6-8 CASSYLATNYGYTF TGTGCCAGCAGTTATTTGGCCACTAACTATGGCTACACCTTC
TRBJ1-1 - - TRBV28 CASSPGSNTEAFF TGTGCCAGCAGTCCCGGGAGCAACACTGAAGCTTTCTTT
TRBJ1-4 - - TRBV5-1 CASSTGVGTNEKLFF TGCGCCAGCAGCACGGGGGTGGGGACTAATGAAAAACTGTTTTTT
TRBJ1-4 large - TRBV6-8 CASSYRVGRNEKLFF TGTGCCAGCAGTTACAGGGTAGGGCGTAATGAAAAACTGTTTTTT
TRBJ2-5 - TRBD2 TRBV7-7 CASNYNGGAQETQYF TGTGCCAGCAATTATAACGGGGGGGCCCAAGAGACCCAGTACTTC
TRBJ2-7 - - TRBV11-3 CASSPEQGRGEQYF TGTGCCAGCAGCCCGGAACAGGGGCGGGGAGAGCAGTACTTC
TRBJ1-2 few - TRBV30 CAWRVTYGYTF TGTGCCTGGAGGGTAACCTATGGCTACACCTTC
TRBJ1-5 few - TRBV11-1 CASSAGTTHQPQHF TGTGCCAGCAGCGCCGGGACAACTCATCAGCCCCAGCATTTT
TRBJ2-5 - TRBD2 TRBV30 CAWSVTSGSQETQYF TGTGCCTGGAGTGTTACTAGCGGCTCCCAAGAGACCCAGTACTTC
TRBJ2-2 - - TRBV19 CASSQSGWAGELFF TGTGCCAGTAGTCAAAGTGGGTGGGCCGGGGAGCTGTTTTTT
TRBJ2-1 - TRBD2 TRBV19 CASSGSGLSSYNEQFF TGTGCCAGTAGTGGTAGCGGGTTGAGCTCCTACAATGAGCAGTTCTTC
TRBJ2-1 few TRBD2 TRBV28 CASSPSGGLGRGEQFF TGTGCCAGCAGTCCCTCCGGAGGACTAGGGCGGGGTGAGCAGTTCTTC
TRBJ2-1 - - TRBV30 CAWSQPGFEQFF TGTGCCTGGAGCCAACCCGGGTTTGAGCAGTTCTTC
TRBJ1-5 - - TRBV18 CASSLQDQPQHF TGTGCCAGCTCACTACAGGATCAGCCCCAGCATTTT
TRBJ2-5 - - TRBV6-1 CASSEGPWKTQYF TGTGCCAGCAGTGAAGGCCCTTGGAAGACCCAGTACTTC
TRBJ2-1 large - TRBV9 CARGLGSYNEQFF TGTGCCAGAGGGCTGGGCTCCTACAATGAGCAGTTCTTC
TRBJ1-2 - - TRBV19 CASSLEHHRQDDGYTF TGTGCCAGTAGTTTGGAACACCATCGTCAAGATGATGGCTACACCTTC
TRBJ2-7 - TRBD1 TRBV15 CATSRGQGTGAYEQYF TGTGCCACCAGCAGAGGGCAAGGGACAGGGGCCTACGAGCAGTACTTC
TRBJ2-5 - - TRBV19 CASSIDTLFQETQYF TGTGCCAGTAGTATCGACACCCTTTTTCAAGAGACCCAGTACTTC
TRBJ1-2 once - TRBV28 CASSLRAVNYGYTF TGTGCCAGCAGTCTAAGGGCCGTTAACTATGGCTACACCTTC
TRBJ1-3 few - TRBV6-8 CASSYGGRAGNTIYF TGTGCCAGCAGTTACGGGGGCAGGGCTGGAAACACCATATATTTT
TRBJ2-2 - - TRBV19 CASSIAHWETGELFF TGTGCCAGTAGTATAGCACATTGGGAGACCGGGGAGCTGTTTTTT
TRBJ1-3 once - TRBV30 CAWTLSRSMPGTIYF TGTGCCTGGACTTTGAGCAGGTCAATGCCTGGCACCATATATTTT
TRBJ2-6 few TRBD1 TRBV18 CASSPPQGARANVLTF TGTGCCAGCTCACCACCTCAGGGGGCGAGGGCCAACGTCCTGACTTTC
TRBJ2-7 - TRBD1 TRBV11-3 CASSLVPRGLGEQYF TGTGCCAGCAGCTTAGTCCCCAGGGGGCTGGGCGAGCAGTACTTC
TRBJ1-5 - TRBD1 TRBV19 CASRGDRENQPQHF TGTGCCAGTAGAGGGGACAGGGAGAATCAGCCCCAACATTTT
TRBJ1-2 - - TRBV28 CASSSYSGRQLVSYGYTF TGTGCCAGCAGTTCCTACTCCGGCCGACAGCTCGTGAGCTATGGCTACACCTTC
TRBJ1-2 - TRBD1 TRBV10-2 CASSVGQGAHYGYTF TGCGCCAGCAGTGTCGGACAGGGGGCCCACTATGGCTACACCTTC